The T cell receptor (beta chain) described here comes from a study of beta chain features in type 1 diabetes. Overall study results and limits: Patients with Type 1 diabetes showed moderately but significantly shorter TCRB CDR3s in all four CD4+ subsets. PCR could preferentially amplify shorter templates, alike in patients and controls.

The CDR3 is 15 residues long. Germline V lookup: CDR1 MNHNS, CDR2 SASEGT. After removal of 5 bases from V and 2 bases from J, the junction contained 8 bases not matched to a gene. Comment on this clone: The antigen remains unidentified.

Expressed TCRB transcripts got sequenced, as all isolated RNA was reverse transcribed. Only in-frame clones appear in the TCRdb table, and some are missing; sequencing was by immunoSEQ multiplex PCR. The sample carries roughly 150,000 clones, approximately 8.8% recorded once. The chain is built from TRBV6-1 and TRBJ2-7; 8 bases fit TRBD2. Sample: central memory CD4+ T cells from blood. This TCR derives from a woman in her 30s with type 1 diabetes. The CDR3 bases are TGTGCCAGCAGTTTTCGGAGCGGGAGCGCCTACGAGCAGTACTTC. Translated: CASSFRSGSAYEQYF.